This T cell receptor (beta chain) is drawn from a study of response to subunit inactivated influenza vaccine. Findings and caveats of the study: With each seasonal influenza vaccination, the authors suggested, few new T cells are recruited.

TCRdb reprocessed the RT-PCR reads with MiXCR, giving one entry per CDR3 protein. This repertoire shows approximately 700,000 distinct CDR3 sequences, around 16% found once; its top ten account for 11%. Points on this clonotype: What it binds is not known.

This specimen was PBMCs from blood, taken 11 to 12 days after vaccination. This receptor was obtained from a man aged 50-60 years who received an inactivated influenza vaccine.

The CDR3 DNA is TGTGCCAGCAGTTTATCATTTAGCGGGTACCAAGAGACCCAGTACTTC. This codes for CASSLSFSGYQETQYF. The chain uses TRBV7-2 and TRBJ2-5; 7 nucleotides align to TRBD2. This CDR3 is 16 amino acids long. CDR1 and CDR2 from the germline V gene are SGHTA and FQGNSA. With V trimmed by 6 bases and J by 0 bases, 10 bases remained unmatched.